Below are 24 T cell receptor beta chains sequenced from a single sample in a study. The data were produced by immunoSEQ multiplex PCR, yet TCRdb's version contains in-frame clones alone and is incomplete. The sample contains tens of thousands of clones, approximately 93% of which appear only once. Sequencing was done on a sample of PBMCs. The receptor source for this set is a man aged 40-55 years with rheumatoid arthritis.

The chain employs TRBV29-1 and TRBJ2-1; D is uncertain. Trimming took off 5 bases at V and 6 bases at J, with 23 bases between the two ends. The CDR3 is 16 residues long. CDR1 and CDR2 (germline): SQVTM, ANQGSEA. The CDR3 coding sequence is TGCAGCGTTTACGGTCTCGGCAGAAGCTTTTCCAATGAGCAGTTCTTC. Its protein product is CSVYGLGRSFSNEQFF.

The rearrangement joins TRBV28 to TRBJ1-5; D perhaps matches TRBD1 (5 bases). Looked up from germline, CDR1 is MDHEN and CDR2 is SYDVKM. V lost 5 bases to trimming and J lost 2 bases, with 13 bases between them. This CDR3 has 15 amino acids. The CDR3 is CASSTLGEGNQPQHF. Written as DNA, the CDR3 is TGTGCCAGCAGTACACTAGGGGAGGGCAATCAGCCCCAGCATTTT.

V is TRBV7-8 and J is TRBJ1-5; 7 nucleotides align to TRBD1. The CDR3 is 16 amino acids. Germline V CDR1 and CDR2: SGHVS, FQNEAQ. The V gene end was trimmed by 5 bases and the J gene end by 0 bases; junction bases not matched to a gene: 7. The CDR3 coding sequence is TGTGCCAGCAGCACCGGACAGGCCCTTAGCAATCAGCCCCAGCATTTT. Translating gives CASSTGQALSNQPQHF.

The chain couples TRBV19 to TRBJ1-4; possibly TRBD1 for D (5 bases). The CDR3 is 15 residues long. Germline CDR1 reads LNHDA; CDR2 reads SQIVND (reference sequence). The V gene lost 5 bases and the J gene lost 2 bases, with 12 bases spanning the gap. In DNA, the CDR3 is TGTGCCAGTAGTTTAGGGGCTGGCACTAATGAAAAACTGTTTTTT. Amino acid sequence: CASSLGAGTNEKLFF.

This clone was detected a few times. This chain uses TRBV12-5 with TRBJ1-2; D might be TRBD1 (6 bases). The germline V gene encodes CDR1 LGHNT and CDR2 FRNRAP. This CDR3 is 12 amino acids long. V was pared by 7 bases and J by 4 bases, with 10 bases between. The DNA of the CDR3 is TGTGCTAGTGCCATGGACAGCTATGGCTACACCTTC. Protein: CASAMDSYGYTF.

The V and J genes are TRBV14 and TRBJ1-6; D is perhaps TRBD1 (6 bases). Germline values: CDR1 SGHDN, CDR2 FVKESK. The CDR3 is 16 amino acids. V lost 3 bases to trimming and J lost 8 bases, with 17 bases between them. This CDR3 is CASSQPSGTSHSPLHF. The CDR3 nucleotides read TGTGCCAGCAGCCAGCCCTCTGGGACAAGCCATTCACCCCTCCACTTT.

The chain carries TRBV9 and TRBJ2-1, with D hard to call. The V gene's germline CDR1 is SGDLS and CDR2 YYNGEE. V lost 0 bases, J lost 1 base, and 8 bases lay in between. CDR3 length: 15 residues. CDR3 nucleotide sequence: TGTGCCAGCAGCGTAGAGACGGGTTCCTACAATGAGCAGTTCTTC. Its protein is CASSVETGSYNEQFF.

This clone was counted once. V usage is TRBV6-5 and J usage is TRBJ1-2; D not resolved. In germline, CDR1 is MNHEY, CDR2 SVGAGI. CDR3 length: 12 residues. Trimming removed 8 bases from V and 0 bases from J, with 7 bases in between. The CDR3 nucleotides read TGTGCCAGCGGACTAGCTAACTATGGCTACACCTTC. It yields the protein CASGLANYGYTF.

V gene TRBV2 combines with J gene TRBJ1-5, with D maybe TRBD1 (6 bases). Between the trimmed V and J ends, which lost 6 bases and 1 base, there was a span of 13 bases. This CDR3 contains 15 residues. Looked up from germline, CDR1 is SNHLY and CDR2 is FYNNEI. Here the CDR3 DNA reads TGTGCCAGCAGCCCGGGGGCTTTCAGCAATCAGCCCCAGCATTTT. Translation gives CASSPGAFSNQPQHF.

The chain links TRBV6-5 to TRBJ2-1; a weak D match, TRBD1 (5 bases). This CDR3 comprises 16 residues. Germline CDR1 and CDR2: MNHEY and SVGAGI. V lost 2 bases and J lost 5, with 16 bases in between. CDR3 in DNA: TGTGCCAGCAGTTACGGGGCTTCCAGGCCCAACAATGAGCAGTTCTTC. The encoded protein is CASSYGASRPNNEQFF.

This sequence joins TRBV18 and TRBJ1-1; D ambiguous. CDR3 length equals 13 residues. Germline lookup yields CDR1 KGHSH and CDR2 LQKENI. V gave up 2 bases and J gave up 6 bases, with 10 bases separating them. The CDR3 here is CASSPIGFAEAFF. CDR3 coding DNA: TGTGCCAGCTCACCAATAGGGTTCGCTGAAGCTTTCTTT.

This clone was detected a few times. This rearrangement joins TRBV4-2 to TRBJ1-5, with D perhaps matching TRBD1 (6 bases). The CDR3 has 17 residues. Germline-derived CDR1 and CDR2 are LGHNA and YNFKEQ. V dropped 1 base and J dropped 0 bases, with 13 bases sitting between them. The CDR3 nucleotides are TGTGCCAGCAGCCAAGCCACAGGGCTCCTTAGCAATCAGCCCCAGCATTTT. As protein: CASSQATGLLSNQPQHF.

The CDR3 sequence: CATSRDGRTGGSTEAFF. In DNA form, the CDR3 reads TGTGCCACCAGCAGAGATGGACGAACAGGGGGCAGTACTGAAGCTTTCTTT. The chain recombines TRBV15 with TRBJ1-1, with 9 bases fitting TRBD1. CDR1 and CDR2 (germline): LNHNV, YYDKDF (reference sequence). J lost 5 bases, V lost 0 bases, and 10 bases had no gene match. CDR3 length equals 17 residues.

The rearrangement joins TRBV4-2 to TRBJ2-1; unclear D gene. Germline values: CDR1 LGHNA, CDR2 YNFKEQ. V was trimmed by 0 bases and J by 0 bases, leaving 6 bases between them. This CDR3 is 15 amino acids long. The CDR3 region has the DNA TGTGCCAGCAGCCAAGAAATGGTCTCCTACAATGAGCAGTTCTTC. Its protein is CASSQEMVSYNEQFF.

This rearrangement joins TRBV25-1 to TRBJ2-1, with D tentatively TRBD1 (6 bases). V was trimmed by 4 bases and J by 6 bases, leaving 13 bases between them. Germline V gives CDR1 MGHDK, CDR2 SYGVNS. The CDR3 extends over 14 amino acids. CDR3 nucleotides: TGTGCCAGCAGTGGGCAGGGGAGAATCAATGAGCAGTTCTTC. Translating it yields CASSGQGRINEQFF. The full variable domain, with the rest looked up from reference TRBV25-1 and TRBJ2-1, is EADIYQTPRYLVIGTGKKITLECSQTMGHDKMYWYQQDPGMELHLIHYSYGVNSTEKGDLSSESTVSRIRTEHFPLTLESARPSHTSQYLCASSGQGRINEQFFGPGTRLTVL.

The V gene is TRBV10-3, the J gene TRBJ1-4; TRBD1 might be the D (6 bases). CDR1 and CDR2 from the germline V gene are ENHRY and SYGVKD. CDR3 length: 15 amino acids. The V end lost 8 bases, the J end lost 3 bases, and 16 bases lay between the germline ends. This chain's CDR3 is CAISGAGPPNEKLFF. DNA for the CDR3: TGTGCCATCTCAGGGGCAGGCCCACCTAATGAAAAACTGTTTTTT.

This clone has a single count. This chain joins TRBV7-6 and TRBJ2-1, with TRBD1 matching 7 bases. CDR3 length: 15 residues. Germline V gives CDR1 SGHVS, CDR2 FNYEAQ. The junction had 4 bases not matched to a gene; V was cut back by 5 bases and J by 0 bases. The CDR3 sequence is CASSPGTASYNEQFF. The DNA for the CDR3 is TGTGCCAGCAGCCCGGGGACAGCCTCCTACAATGAGCAGTTCTTC.

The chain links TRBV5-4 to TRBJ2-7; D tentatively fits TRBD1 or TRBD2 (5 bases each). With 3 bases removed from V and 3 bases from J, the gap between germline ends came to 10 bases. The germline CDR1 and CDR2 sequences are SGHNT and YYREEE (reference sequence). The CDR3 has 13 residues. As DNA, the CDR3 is TGTGCCAGCAGCTCGGGGCAGGGCTACGAGCAGTACTTC. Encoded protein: CASSSGQGYEQYF.

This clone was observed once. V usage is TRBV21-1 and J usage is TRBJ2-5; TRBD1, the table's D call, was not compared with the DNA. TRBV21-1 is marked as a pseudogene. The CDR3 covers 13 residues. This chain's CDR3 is CASRGHPQETQYF. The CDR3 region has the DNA TGTGCCAGCAGGGGACACCCCCAAGAGACCCAGTACTTC.

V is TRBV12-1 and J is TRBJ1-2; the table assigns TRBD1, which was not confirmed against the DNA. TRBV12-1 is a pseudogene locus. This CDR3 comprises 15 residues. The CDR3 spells CASTDPEDICYGYTF. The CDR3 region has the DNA TGTGCCAGCACCGACCCCGAGGACATTTGCTATGGCTACACCTTC.

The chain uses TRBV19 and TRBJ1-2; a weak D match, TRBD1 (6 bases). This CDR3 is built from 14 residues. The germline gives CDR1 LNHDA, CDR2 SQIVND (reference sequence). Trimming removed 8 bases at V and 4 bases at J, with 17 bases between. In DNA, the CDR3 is TGTGCCAGTCAACTGAGGGACACCATCTATGGCTACACCTTC. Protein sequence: CASQLRDTIYGYTF. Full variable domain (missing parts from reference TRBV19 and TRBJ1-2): DGGITQSPKYLFRKEGQNVTLSCEQNLNHDAMYWYRQDPGQGLRLIYYSQIVNDFQKGDIAEGYSVSREKKESFPLTVTSAQKNPTAFYLCASQLRDTIYGYTFGSGTRLTVV.

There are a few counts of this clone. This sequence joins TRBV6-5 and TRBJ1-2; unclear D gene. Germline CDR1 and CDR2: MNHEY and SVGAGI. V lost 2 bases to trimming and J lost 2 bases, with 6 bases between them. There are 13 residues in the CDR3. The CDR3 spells CASSYSKNYGYTF. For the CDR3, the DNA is TGTGCCAGCAGTTACAGCAAGAACTATGGCTACACCTTC.

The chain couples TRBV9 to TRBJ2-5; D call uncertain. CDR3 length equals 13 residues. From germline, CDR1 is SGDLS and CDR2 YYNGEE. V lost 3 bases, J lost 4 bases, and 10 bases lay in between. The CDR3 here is CASSGSAIETQYF. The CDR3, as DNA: TGTGCCAGCAGCGGATCTGCCATAGAGACCCAGTACTTC.

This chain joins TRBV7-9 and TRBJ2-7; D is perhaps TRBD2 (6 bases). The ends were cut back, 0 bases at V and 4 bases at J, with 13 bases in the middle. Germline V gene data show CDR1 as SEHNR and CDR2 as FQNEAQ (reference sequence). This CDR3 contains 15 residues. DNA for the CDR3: TGTGCCAGCAGCTTAGCGCCGGGGGTAGGGTACGAGCAGTACTTC. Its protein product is CASSLAPGVGYEQYF.